These 6 T cell receptor beta chains came from one sample sequenced in a study of CD8+ T cells in alopecia areata. RNA extraction and reverse transcription yielded cDNA as sequencing template. Assay: immunoSEQ multiplex PCR; the TCRdb copy retains only in-frame clones and omits some. The repertoire holds 120,000 or so clones, around 48% seen once, with over 9.5% in the top ten. The material sequenced was NKG2D-low CD8+ T cells sorted from blood. The receptor source for this set is a human donor with alopecia areata.

The rearrangement uses TRBV7-9 and TRBJ2-5, with 7 bases fitting TRBD1. Losses at the gene ends were 2 bases for V and 0 bases for J; bases not matched to a gene: 3. The germline V gene encodes CDR1 SEHNR and CDR2 FQNEAQ (reference sequence). The CDR3 covers 15 residues. The CDR3 DNA is TGTGCCAGCAGCTTACGAGGGGGCAACCAAGAGACCCAGTACTTC. It translates to CASSLRGGNQETQYF. The full variable domain, completed using reference TRBV7-9 and TRBJ2-5, is DTGVSQNPRHKITKRGQNVTFRCDPISEHNRLYWYRQTLGQGPEFLTYFQNEAQLEKSRLLSDRFSAERPKGSFSTLEIQRTEQGDSAMYLCASSLRGGNQETQYFGPGTRLLVL.

J is TRBJ2-5 and V is TRBV18, with D perhaps TRBD2 (6 bases). The CDR3 has 15 amino acids. Trimming removed 4 bases at V and 5 bases at J, with 17 bases between. The V gene's germline CDR1 is KGHSH and CDR2 LQKENI. DNA of the CDR3: TGTGCCAGCTCACACTTGGCCGGGGAGGAGGAGACCCAGTACTTC. This encodes CASSHLAGEEETQYF.

V is TRBV29-1 and J is TRBJ2-7; 9 positions agree with TRBD1. The CDR3 extends over 16 amino acids. Looked up from germline, CDR1 is SQVTM and CDR2 is ANQGSEA. The J segment lost 9 bases and the V segment lost 1 base, leaving 16 bases of the junction unmatched. CDR3 nucleotide sequence: TGCAGCGTTGAAGGAGGTACCGGGACAGGGACACTACGGCAGTACTTC. Amino acids: CSVEGGTGTGTLRQYF.

V usage is TRBV29-1 and J usage is TRBJ2-1, with D possibly being TRBD1 (8 bases). Germline V gene data show CDR1 as SQVTM and CDR2 as ANQGSEA. The length of the CDR3 is 13 residues. V was trimmed by 3 bases and J by 9 bases, leaving 15 bases between them. For the CDR3, the DNA is TGCAGCGTTGAGCTAACAGGGGGGGGTGAGCAGTTCTTC. It encodes CSVELTGGGEQFF.

A remark on this clone: The same CDR3 is also encoded by other DNA sequences in this sample. V and J are TRBV4-1 and TRBJ2-7; D not certain. In germline, CDR1 is MGHRA, CDR2 YSYEKL. The CDR3 runs to 13 residues. V lost 1 base, J lost 0 bases, and 4 bases lay in between. In DNA form, the CDR3 reads TGCGCCAGCAGCCAAGTCGGCTCCTACGAGCAGTACTTC. Translating gives CASSQVGSYEQYF.

This clone occurred a few times. The chain links TRBV7-9 to TRBJ1-1; no clear D. The CDR3 totals 13 residues. V was cut by 1 base and J by 4 bases, with 7 bases left in between. In germline, CDR1 is SEHNR, CDR2 FQNEAQ (reference sequence). CDR3 sequence: CASSLGFGTEAFF. The CDR3 DNA reads TGTGCCAGCAGCTTAGGGTTCGGCACTGAAGCTTTCTTT. The variable domain in full, completed from reference TRBV7-9 and TRBJ1-1, reads DTGVSQNPRHKITKRGQNVTFRCDPISEHNRLYWYRQTLGQGPEFLTYFQNEAQLEKSRLLSDRFSAERPKGSFSTLEIQRTEQGDSAMYLCASSLGFGTEAFFGQGTRLTVV.